This T cell receptor beta chain was obtained from a study of Ad26.COV2.S vaccination and SARS-CoV-2 variants. Study conclusions and caveats: Vaccinees and placebo recipients showed similar non-spike TCR breadth. Placebo recipients had lower spike-specific TCR breadth than vaccine recipients. Overall T cell responses may have been underestimated by the analyses of TCR breadth and depth. Reports say spike-specific CD8+ and CD4+ T cell responses covered substantial breadth after vaccination.

This clone was found once. Its antigen is currently unknown. The CDR3 totals 16 residues. The J segment lost 3 bases and the V segment lost 5 bases, leaving 8 bases of the junction unmatched. Germline V lookup: CDR1 SEHNR, CDR2 FQNEAQ (reference sequence). Here immunoSEQ multiplex PCR was the method, and the copy in TCRdb shows in-frame clones only, minus some. The repertoire holds 75,000 to 100,000 clones, with more than 70% as singletons. The input for sequencing was peripheral blood, taken after recovery from COVID-19. The receptor's source is a human donor who had recovered from COVID-19. V usage is TRBV7-9 and J usage is TRBJ1-3, with TRBD1 identical over 9 bases. The CDR3 loop is CASSPGRTGVGNTIYF. CDR3 nucleotides: TGTGCCAGCAGCCCAGGACGGACAGGGGTTGGAAACACCATATATTTT.